What follows are 10 T cell receptor beta chains derived from one specimen sequenced in a study of blood T cell repertoires in COVID-19. Libraries were prepared by immunoSEQ multiplex PCR; TCRdb keeps only in-frame clonotypes and omits some of them. The sample has hundreds of thousands of clones; 75% to 90% are singletons. Input material: peripheral blood. These receptors were taken from a woman aged 55-69 years with COVID-19, enrolled during active disease.

The chain employs TRBV19 and TRBJ2-1; TRBD2 is a possible D gene (6 bases). The V end was cut by 10 bases, the J end by 7 bases, with 14 bases between. Germline loops: CDR1 LNHDA, CDR2 SQIVND (reference sequence). This CDR3 spans 12 amino acids. This CDR3 reads CAIGTLKNEQFF. For the CDR3, the DNA is TGTGCCATCGGGACTTTAAAAAATGAGCAGTTCTTC.

This chain joins TRBV27 and TRBJ2-1, with 10 positions matching TRBD1. The V and J ends lost 3 bases and 2 bases, in that order; junction bases with no gene match: 1. The CDR3 spans 15 residues. Germline V CDR1 and CDR2: MNHEY, SMNVEV (reference sequence). As DNA, the CDR3 is TGTGCCAGCAGTTTGGGACAGGGGCCCTACAATGAGCAGTTCTTC. This codes for CASSLGQGPYNEQFF.

The chain joins TRBV7-8 to TRBJ2-7, with 9 nucleotides matching TRBD2. V dropped 5 bases and J dropped 4; count of bases not matched to a gene: 15. This CDR3 is built from 17 residues. Germline V gene data show CDR1 as SGHVS and CDR2 as FQNEAQ. CDR3 amino acids: CASSPHSGGRFGYEQYF. The CDR3 DNA sequence: TGTGCCAGCAGCCCCCATAGCGGGGGCCGGTTTGGGTACGAGCAGTACTTC.

This chain joins TRBV7-9 and TRBJ1-1; 7 nucleotides line up with TRBD1. The CDR3 is made up of 12 amino acids. Looked up from germline, CDR1 is SEHNR and CDR2 is FQNEAQ (reference sequence). Trimming took 5 bases from V and 6 from J; bases not matched to a gene: 3. The CDR3 here is CASSPGQAEAFF. The CDR3 DNA follows: TGTGCCAGCAGCCCAGGACAGGCTGAAGCTTTCTTT.

The chain has TRBV3-1 (or the pseudogene TRBV3-2) and TRBJ2-7; D uncertain. V lost 2 bases and J lost 7, with 9 bases in between. This CDR3 has 12 amino acids. Germline lookup yields CDR1 LGHDT and CDR2 YNNKEL (reference sequence). In DNA form, the CDR3 reads TGTGCCAGCAGCCAACCAGGTATTGAGCAGTACTTC. This encodes CASSQPGIEQYF.

The chain couples TRBV21-1 to TRBJ2-1; TRBD2, as called in the table, went unchecked against the DNA. TRBV21-1 is designated a pseudogene. The CDR3 consists of 17 residues. DNA for the CDR3: TGTGCCAGCAGCAAATCCAGGAGACTACCCCACTACAATGAGCAGTTCTTC. This sequence encodes CASSKSRRLPHYNEQFF.

This rearrangement joins TRBV5-1 to TRBJ2-7; 9 bases align to TRBD1. Germline assignment: CDR1 SGHRS and CDR2 YFSETQ. This CDR3 region has 14 residues. J was trimmed by 5 bases and V by 3 bases; bases with no gene match: 6. The CDR3 sequence: CASSSGTGWDEQYF. CDR3 DNA: TGCGCCAGCAGCTCCGGGACAGGGTGGGACGAGCAGTACTTC.

The chain combines TRBV27 with TRBJ1-2; D is perhaps TRBD1 (6 bases). The CDR3 contains 14 residues. Between the trimmed V and J ends, which lost 7 bases and 11 bases, there was a span of 23 bases. Germline CDR1 is MNHEY and CDR2 is SMNVEV (reference sequence). CDR3 in DNA: TGTGCCAGCACGAAGTCAGGGGCCTCTATTGGGTACACCTTC. It translates to CASTKSGASIGYTF.

The rearrangement links TRBV7-8 to TRBJ2-1; TRBD2 aligns across 9 bases. CDR3 size: 14 residues. J lost 7 bases, V lost 1 base, and 2 bases had no gene match. Germline assignment: CDR1 SGHVS and CDR2 FQNEAQ. CDR3 bases: TGTGCCAGCAGCTTAGGCGGGGGGGCAAATGAGCAGTTCTTC. This codes for CASSLGGGANEQFF.

The chain couples TRBV10-3 to TRBJ1-1; 7 bases are shared with TRBD1. With 0 bases clipped from V and 4 bases from J, the junction kept 5 bases outside the gene matches. CDR1 and CDR2 from the germline V gene are ENHRY and SYGVKD. This CDR3 is built from 15 residues. CDR3 in amino acids: CAISESTGRLTEAFF. CDR3 in DNA: TGTGCCATCAGTGAGTCGACAGGGAGACTCACTGAAGCTTTCTTT.